These 8 T cell receptor beta chains were sequenced from one sample in a study of human CD8 memory T cell subsets. UMI-labeled 5' RACE was the method by which TCR beta libraries were made. TCRdb reprocessed the 5' RACE reads, keeping one entry per CDR3 protein, no DNA. This sample contains around 19,000 distinct CDR3 sequences. The sequencing sample was made of CD8+ T cells from PBMCs. All receptors come from a human donor in good health.

Here the CDR3 reads CATSREGLGYEQYF. This chain links TRBV15 with TRBJ2-7. Germline values: CDR1 LNHNV, CDR2 YYDKDF (reference sequence). The CDR3 loop spans 14 amino acids.

The chain employs TRBV5-1 and TRBJ1-1. From germline, CDR1 is SGHRS and CDR2 YFSETQ. CDR3 length: 13 amino acids. CDR3 loop: CASSSSQNTEAFF.

CDR3 in amino acids: CASSFNREVETQYF. This chain uses TRBV28 with TRBJ2-5; TCRdb proposes TRBD1, but this gene call is untestable without DNA. This CDR3 contains 14 residues. Germline assignment: CDR1 MDHEN and CDR2 SYDVKM. The full variable domain, completed using reference TRBV28 and TRBJ2-5, is DVKVTQSSRYLVKRTGEKVFLECVQDMDHENMFWYRQDPGLGLRLIYFSYDVKMKEKGDIPEGYSVSREKKERFSLILESASTNQTSMYLCASSFNREVETQYFGPGTRLLVL.

The chain has TRBV28 and TRBJ1-1; with no DNA, the TCRdb D assignment of TRBD1 cannot be verified. From germline, CDR1 is MDHEN and CDR2 SYDVKM. The CDR3 has 14 amino acids. This CDR3 is CASIATQVNTEAFF.

This rearrangement joins TRBV15 to TRBJ2-1; checking the TCRdb D call of TRBD1 is not possible without DNA. The length of the CDR3 is 16 residues. CDR1 LNHNV and CDR2 YYDKDF come from the germline V gene (reference sequence). The CDR3 region is CATSRDRDIWYNEQFF.

The chain carries TRBV7-9 and TRBJ1-1; TCRdb reports TRBD1, a call that lacks DNA to check it against. CDR1 is SEHNR and CDR2 is FQNEAQ in the germline V gene (reference sequence). The CDR3 is made up of 14 amino acids. CDR3 protein: CASSSLGANTEAFF.

Its frequency marks this clonotype as medium-sized (0.01 to 0.1%). The chain carries TRBV20-1 and TRBJ2-7; lacking DNA, the TRBD1 call made by TCRdb goes unchecked. Germline V gene data show CDR1 as DFQATT and CDR2 as SNEGSKA (reference sequence). The CDR3 totals 16 residues. The CDR3 reads CSARDTIGTDPYEQYF.

This rearrangement joins TRBV5-6 to TRBJ1-1. There are 15 residues in the CDR3. Germline V gives CDR1 SGHDT, CDR2 YYEEEE. The CDR3 sequence: CASAREGGVNTEAFF. Looking up the rest from reference TRBV5-6 and TRBJ1-1 gives the full variable domain: DAGVTQSPTHLIKTRGQQVTLRCSPKSGHDTVSWYQQALGQGPQFIFQYYEEEERQRGNFPDRFSGHQFPNYSSELNVNALLLGDSALYLCASAREGGVNTEAFFGQGTRLTVV.